This T cell receptor beta chain was sequenced for a study of regulatory T cells in long-lasting Graves disease. Whole-study results and caveats: TCR diversity was lower in persistent Graves' patients than in newly diagnosed ones.

Specified time point: newly diagnosed GD, antithyroid drugs for less than 3 months. Scientists built the TCR library using RNA that was extracted from PBMCs. With iRepertoire HTBI primers and Arm-PCR of CDR3 regions, TCR beta libraries were built. TCRdb re-derived calls from the multiplex PCR reads in MiXCR, one entry per CDR3 protein. The sample includes about 540,000 distinct CDR3 sequences, 13% of them seen just once. This CDR3 region has 13 residues. J was trimmed by 4 bases and V by 6 bases; bases with no gene match: 6. Germline-derived CDR1 and CDR2 are DFQATT and SNEGSKA (reference sequence). This clonotype was seen many times. Its antigen is not known. The same specimen was also included in a second study, on T cells in Graves' hyperthyroidism and ophthalmopathy. That report notes: Thyroid ultrasound and orbital computed tomography, with clinical symptoms and serum thyroxine and TRAb, informed diagnoses.

The specimen was peripheral blood mononuclear cells (PBMCs), collected at new diagnosis, from a patient treated with antithyroid drugs. This chain connects TRBV20-1 to TRBJ2-7; 10 nucleotides align to TRBD2. The TCR comes from a man younger than 40 with Graves disease. The CDR3 region has the DNA TGCAGTGCAGATACTAGCGGGACGTACGAGCAGTACTTC. Protein: CSADTSGTYEQYF.